This T cell receptor beta chain appears in the sequencing data of a study of T-cell memory formation after mild COVID-19. General study points: Contracting CD4+ clones were located mainly in CM and EM, and CD8+ clones in EMRA.

Germline V CDR1 and CDR2: SEHNR, FQNEAQ (reference sequence). V trimming: 6 bases; J trimming: 0 bases; junction bases outside the gene matches: 5. This CDR3 is built from 17 residues. This clonotype turned up a few times. Its antigen remains unknown. TCRdb reanalysed the 5' RACE reads using MiXCR and keeps one entry per CDR3 protein. The table lists under 600,000 distinct CDR3 sequences, about a fifth of them singletons. Sequencing was carried out using PBMCs or a T cell subset sorted from them (not recorded which). This receptor was taken from an adult woman who had mild COVID-19 (a few samples of this study predate the infection). Cell type and time point are not known. V and J are TRBV7-9 and TRBJ2-2; 12 bases agree with TRBD2. This chain's CDR3 is CASRTSGGLANTGELFF. The CDR3 DNA reads as TGTGCCAGCAGAACTAGCGGGGGGCTCGCGAACACCGGGGAGCTGTTTTTT.